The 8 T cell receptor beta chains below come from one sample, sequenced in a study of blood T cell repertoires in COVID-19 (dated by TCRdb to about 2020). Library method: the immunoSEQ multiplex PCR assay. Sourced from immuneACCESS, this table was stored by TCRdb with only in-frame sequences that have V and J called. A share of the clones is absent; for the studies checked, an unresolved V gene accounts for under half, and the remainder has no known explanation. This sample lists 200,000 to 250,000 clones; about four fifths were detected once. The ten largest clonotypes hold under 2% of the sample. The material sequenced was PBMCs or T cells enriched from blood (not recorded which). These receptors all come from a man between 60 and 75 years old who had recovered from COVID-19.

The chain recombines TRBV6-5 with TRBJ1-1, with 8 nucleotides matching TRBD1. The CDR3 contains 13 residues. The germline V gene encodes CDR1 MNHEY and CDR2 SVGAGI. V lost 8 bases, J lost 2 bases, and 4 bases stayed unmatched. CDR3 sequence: CASRTGLNTEAFF. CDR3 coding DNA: TGTGCCAGCCGGACAGGGTTAAACACTGAAGCTTTCTTT.

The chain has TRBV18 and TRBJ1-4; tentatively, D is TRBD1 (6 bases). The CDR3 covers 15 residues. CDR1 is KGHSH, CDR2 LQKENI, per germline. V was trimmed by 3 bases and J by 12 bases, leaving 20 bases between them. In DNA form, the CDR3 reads TGTGCCAGCTCACCGCAACAGGGAGGGACGGGGGAACTGTTTTTT. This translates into CASSPQQGGTGELFF.

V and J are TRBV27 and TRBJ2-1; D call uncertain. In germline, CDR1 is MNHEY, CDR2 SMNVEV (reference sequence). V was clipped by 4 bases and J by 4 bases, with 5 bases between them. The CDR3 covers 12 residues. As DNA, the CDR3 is TGTGCCAGCAGTTCCGGGTACAATGAGCAGTTCTTC. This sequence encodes CASSSGYNEQFF.

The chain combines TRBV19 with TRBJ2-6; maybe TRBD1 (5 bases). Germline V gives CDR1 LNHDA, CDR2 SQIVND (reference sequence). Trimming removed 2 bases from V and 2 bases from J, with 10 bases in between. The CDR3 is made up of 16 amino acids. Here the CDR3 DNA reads TGTGCCAGTAGTATATACAGGCAAGCTGGGGCCAACGTCCTGACTTTC. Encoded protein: CASSIYRQAGANVLTF.

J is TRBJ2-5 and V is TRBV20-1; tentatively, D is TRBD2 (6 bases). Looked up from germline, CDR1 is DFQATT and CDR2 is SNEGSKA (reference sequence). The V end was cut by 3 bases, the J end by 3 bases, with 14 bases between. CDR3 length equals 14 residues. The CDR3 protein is CSASLEGGKETQYF. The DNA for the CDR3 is TGCAGTGCTAGTCTGGAGGGCGGAAAAGAGACCCAGTACTTC.

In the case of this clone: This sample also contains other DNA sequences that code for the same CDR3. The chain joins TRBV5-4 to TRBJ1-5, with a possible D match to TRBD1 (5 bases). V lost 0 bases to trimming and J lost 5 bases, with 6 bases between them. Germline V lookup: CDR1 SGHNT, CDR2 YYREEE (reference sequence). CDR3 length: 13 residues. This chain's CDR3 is CASSLGGDQPQHF. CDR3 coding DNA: TGTGCCAGCAGCTTGGGGGGGGATCAGCCCCAGCATTTT. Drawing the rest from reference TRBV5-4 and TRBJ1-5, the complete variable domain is ETGVTQSPTHLIKTRGQQVTLRCSSQSGHNTVSWYQQALGQGPQFIFQYYREEENGRGNFPPRFSGLQFPNYSSELNVNALELDDSALYLCASSLGGDQPQHFGDGTRLSIL.

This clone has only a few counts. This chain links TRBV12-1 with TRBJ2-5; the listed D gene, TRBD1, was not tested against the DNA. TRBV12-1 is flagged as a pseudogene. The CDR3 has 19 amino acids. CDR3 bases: TGTGCCAGCAGCTTTGCTGCCAGGACAGGGCCAGGCAGAGGAGAGACCCAGTACTTC. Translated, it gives CASSFAARTGPGRGETQYF.

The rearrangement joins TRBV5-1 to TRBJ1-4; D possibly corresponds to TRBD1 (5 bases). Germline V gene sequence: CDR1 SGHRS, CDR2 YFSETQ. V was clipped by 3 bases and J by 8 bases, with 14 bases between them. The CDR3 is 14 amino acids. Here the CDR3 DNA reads TGCGCCAGCAGCTCGTCGGGGGTTAGGGAAAAACTGTTTTTT. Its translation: CASSSSGVREKLFF.